A selection of T cell receptor beta chains follows, all from one sample in a study of CD8 T cells in ankylosing spondylitis. TCRdb re-called the 5' RACE reads with MiXCR, one entry per CDR3 protein. The data contain around 25,000 distinct CDR3 sequences, approximately 12% of them singletons. The sequenced sample consisted of blood. These receptors came from a male donor with ankylosing spondylitis or in good health (not recorded which). Both conserved end residues are part of each CDR3. D genes are given only for firm matches. Rows may omit the clone size; those that give it use once, few, many or a size class.

>TRBJ1-2|-|TRBV28|few
TGTTCCGTAGGCAGCCAAAACTATGGCTACACCTTC
CSVGSQNYGYTF
>TRBJ2-2|TRBD1|TRBV5-4|few
TGTGCCGGAACTCAGGGGGTGGACACCGGGGAGCTGTTTTTT
CAGTQGVDTGELFF
>TRBJ2-6|-|TRBV5-1|-
TGCGCCAGCAGCCCGGAGGCAGGGGGGGCCTCTGGGGCCAACGTCCTGACTTTC
CASSPEAGGASGANVLTF
>TRBJ2-5|TRBD1|TRBV3-1|-
TGTGCCAGCAATATTTTGGACAGGACCGAGACCCAGTACTTC
CASNILDRTETQYF
>TRBJ2-4|TRBD1|TRBV7-2|-
TGTGCCAGCAAGGGACAGCAGTTGTCCATTCAGTACTTC
CASKGQQLSIQYF
>TRBJ2-1|TRBD2|TRBV4-3|-
TGCGCCAGCAGCCTTACTAGCGGAAACAATGAGCAGTTCTTC
CASSLTSGNNEQFF
>TRBJ1-6|-|TRBV4-3|few
TGCGCCAGCAGCCAAGGGGCAGGGTCGGGACCCCTCCACTTT
CASSQGAGSGPLHF
>TRBJ2-1|-|TRBV20-1|-
TGCAGTGCTAGCGTGGGCAATGAGCAGTTCTTC
CSASVGNEQFF
>TRBJ2-1|-|TRBV7-3|-
TGTGCCAGCAGCTTAGGCATCGGGAATGAGCAGTTCTTC
CASSLGIGNEQFF
>TRBJ2-1|TRBD2|TRBV5-1|-
TGCGCCAGCAGACTAGCGGGGAGAGACAATGAGCAGTTCTTC
CASRLAGRDNEQFF
>TRBJ2-2|-|TRBV7-2|-
TGTGCCAGCAGCTTAAGGGCCAGGTACACCGGGGAGCTGTTTTTT
CASSLRARYTGELFF
>TRBJ2-5|TRBD1|TRBV28|-
TGTGCCAGCACAAGGACAGGGGAAGTAAAGACCCAGTACTTC
CASTRTGEVKTQYF
>TRBJ2-3|-|TRBV28|-
TGTGCCAGCAGTTTGGGGTCCCGAAGGGGCACAGATACGCAGTATTTT
CASSLGSRRGTDTQYF
>TRBJ2-1|-|TRBV27|-
TGTGCCAGCAGTTTAAACAGGGTAGGTGAGCAGTTCTTC
CASSLNRVGEQFF
>TRBJ2-5|TRBD1|TRBV14|few
TGTGCCAGCAGCCAAGGGACAGGGCCATTCACCCAGTACTTC
CASSQGTGPFTQYF
>TRBJ2-2|-|TRBV9|many
TGTGCCAGCAGCGTAGATATCGGGACTGGGGAGCTGTTTTTT
CASSVDIGTGELFF
>TRBJ1-2|-|TRBV5-5|-
TGTGCCAGCAGCTGGGCGCTAAGGGACAACTATGGCTACACCTTC
CASSWALRDNYGYTF
>TRBJ1-1|-|TRBV10-1|-
TGCGCCAGCAGGGGCCCTACGGAAGCTTTCTTT
CASRGPTEAFF
>TRBJ2-1|TRBD2|TRBV5-1|-
TGCGCCAGCAGCTTGGACGGGACTAGCGACAATGAGCAGTTCTTC
CASSLDGTSDNEQFF
>TRBJ2-1|TRBD2|TRBV5-1|many
TGCGCCAGCAGCTCGGGACTAGCGGGAGTGTGGTCCTACAATGAGCAGTTCTTC
CASSSGLAGVWSYNEQFF
>TRBJ1-1|-|TRBV27|many
TGTGCCAGCAGTTTCCTCCAGGGAACTGAAGCTTTCTTT
CASSFLQGTEAFF
>TRBJ2-4|-|TRBV10-3|few
TGTGCCATCAGTGACCCACTGACAGGAAACATTCAGTACTTC
CAISDPLTGNIQYF
>TRBJ1-1|-|TRBV19|many
TGTGCCAGTAGTAATGGGGTCCGATTGAACACTGAAGCTTTCTTT
CASSNGVRLNTEAFF
>TRBJ2-2|-|TRBV7-8|few
TGTGCCAGCAGCTTAGGGGGGCAGGCGAACACCGGGGAGCTGTTTTTT
CASSLGGQANTGELFF
>TRBJ2-2|-|TRBV9|many
TGTGCCAGCAGCCCTCGAGAAGGGCGGACCGGGGAGCTGTTTTTT
CASSPREGRTGELFF
>TRBJ1-5|-|TRBV28|few
TGTGCCAGCAGACTTCGGGGGGCAGGGCATCAGCCCCAGCATTTT
CASRLRGAGHQPQHF
>TRBJ1-1|-|TRBV7-9|medium-sized
TGTGCCAGCAGCGAGGCCGGGTTGCCCACTGAAGCTTTCTTT
CASSEAGLPTEAFF
>TRBJ2-1|-|TRBV5-1|few
TGCGCCAGCAGCTTGGTGGGGCAGAATTACAATGAGCAGTTCTTC
CASSLVGQNYNEQFF
>TRBJ1-1|-|TRBV4-3|many
TGCGCCAGCAGCCAAGCTGAGGGGATGAACACTGAAGCTTTCTTT
CASSQAEGMNTEAFF
>TRBJ2-7|-|TRBV5-1|many
TGCGCCAGCAGACCCGGGAACACCTACGAGCAGTACTTC
CASRPGNTYEQYF
>TRBJ2-3|TRBD1|TRBV7-8|many
TGTGCCAGCAGCTTAGATCAGGGACAGGGGACAGATACGCAGTATTTT
CASSLDQGQGTDTQYF
>TRBJ2-3|TRBD2|TRBV7-2|many
TGTGCCAGCAGCTTAGGTTTGGGACTAGCGGGGTCGACAGATACGCAGTATTTT
CASSLGLGLAGSTDTQYF
>TRBJ2-3|TRBD1|TRBV6-5|-
TGTGCCAGCAGGGACAGGGGTGGCACAGATACGCAGTATTTT
CASRDRGGTDTQYF
>TRBJ2-1|-|TRBV29-1|many
TGCAGCGTTGAAGGGTGGGGGCATGAGCAGTTCTTC
CSVEGWGHEQFF
>TRBJ2-2|TRBD1|TRBV29-1|many
TGCAGCGTTGCCCCGACAGGGTCGGCCGGGGAGCTGTTTTTT
CSVAPTGSAGELFF
>TRBJ1-1|TRBD1|TRBV10-3|few
TGTGCCATCAGTGAGTCATTGTTGAGGACAGGGGGCTCTGAAGCTTTCTTT
CAISESLLRTGGSEAFF
>TRBJ1-6|TRBD1|TRBV6-5|few
TGTGCCAGCAGACTCCGACAGGGCCGCGGGCATTCACCCCTCCACTTT
CASRLRQGRGHSPLHF
>TRBJ2-7|-|TRBV5-1|many
TGCGCCAGCAGCTTGAAGGGCGGGCTGGGCTACGAGCAGTACTTC
CASSLKGGLGYEQYF
>TRBJ2-1|TRBD2|TRBV28|medium-sized
TGTGCCAGCAGTTCGACCGGGACTAGCGGGTCCAATGAGCAGTTCTTC
CASSSTGTSGSNEQFF
>TRBJ1-1|TRBD1|TRBV30|few
TGTGCCTGGAGTGTCGGGACAGTTTTTGAAGCTTTCTTT
CAWSVGTVFEAFF
>TRBJ2-2|-|TRBV28|many
TGTGCCAGCAGCCACGGCGGCCGGAAGACCGGGGAGCTGTTTTTT
CASSHGGRKTGELFF
>TRBJ1-1|-|TRBV6-2/TRBV6-3|few
TGTGCCAGCAGTTTTTCCCCCCGATTGGGGGATACGAACACTGAAGCTTTCTTT
CASSFSPRLGDTNTEAFF
>TRBJ2-7|TRBD2|TRBV27|many
TGTGCCAGCAGGAGGGAGGGCTTAAGCTCCTACGAGCAGTACTTC
CASRREGLSSYEQYF
>TRBJ2-2|TRBD1|TRBV25-1|-
TGTGCCAGCAGTGACCCACAGGGGACGAACACCGGGGAGCTGTTTTTT
CASSDPQGTNTGELFF
>TRBJ2-1|TRBD2|TRBV3-1|-
TGTGCCAGCAGCCAAAGGACTAGCGTCAATCAGATAGGCAATGAGCAGTTCTTC
CASSQRTSVNQIGNEQFF
>TRBJ2-4|-|TRBV5-1|-
TGCGCCAGCAGCTCTGAGGGGGGACTTGGGAACATTCAGTACTTC
CASSSEGGLGNIQYF
>TRBJ1-5|TRBD1|TRBV6-5|-
TGTGCCAGCAGTTACTCGACAGGGAGTCAGCCCCAGCATTTT
CASSYSTGSQPQHF
>TRBJ2-2|TRBD2|TRBV6-1|many
TGTGCCAGCAGTGAAGCGGAGGGGAGGGTCACCGGGGAGCTGTTTTTT
CASSEAEGRVTGELFF
>TRBJ1-1|-|TRBV3-1|-
TGTGCCAGCAGCCAAGGGCGCAGGGTTGCTGAAGCTTTCTTT
CASSQGRRVAEAFF
>TRBJ1-4|-|TRBV27|many
TGTGCCAGCAGGAGCCAAGGTGATGAAAAACTGTTTTTT
CASRSQGDEKLFF
>TRBJ2-2|-|TRBV9|-
TGTGCCAGCAGCGTAATAAGCGGAACCGGGGAGCTGTTTTTT
CASSVISGTGELFF
>TRBJ1-1|-|TRBV20-1|-
TGCAGTGCTTTCCCCCTGCTAAACACTGAAGCTTTCTTT
CSAFPLLNTEAFF
>TRBJ1-6|-|TRBV7-2|few
TGTGCCAGCAGCTTTGATTCTGGGGGAAGGGTTCCCCTCCACTTT
CASSFDSGGRVPLHF
>TRBJ2-2|-|TRBV12-3/TRBV12-4|few
TGTGCCAGCAGTTTAGCCGCGGGTCTACGGACCGGGGAGCTGTTTTTT
CASSLAAGLRTGELFF